Below, 17 T cell receptor beta chains from the same sample are listed, as sequenced in a study of shared clonotypes between healthy human individuals. Clones were read by immunoSEQ multiplex PCR, and TCRdb kept only the in-frame ones, dropping some. The sample records around 690,000 clones, roughly 91% being singletons. Sequencing input: memory CD8+ T cells from PBMCs. The subset here: CD45RO+ cells pooled with CCR7-negative TemRA cells. The receptors shown here come from a man younger than 35 in good health. Some clones in this sample may be carry-over from other donors' samples.

The CDR3 loop reads CASSLKRRAGTYEQYF. CDR3 DNA sequence: TGTGCCAGCAGTTTAAAGCGGCGGGCGGGGACCTACGAGCAGTACTTC. The chain carries TRBV28 and TRBJ2-7; a possible D gene is TRBD2 (6 bases). The CDR3 sequence is 16 residues long. Trimming shortened V by 2 bases and J by 2 bases, and 16 bases separated the two germline ends. Looked up from germline, CDR1 is MDHEN and CDR2 is SYDVKM. Full variable domain (outside the CDR3, taken from reference TRBV28 and TRBJ2-7): DVKVTQSSRYLVKRTGEKVFLECVQDMDHENMFWYRQDPGLGLRLIYFSYDVKMKEKGDIPEGYSVSREKKERFSLILESASTNQTSMYLCASSLKRRAGTYEQYFGPGTRLTVT.

The chain couples TRBV29-1 to TRBJ2-7, with 7 bases aligning to TRBD1. CDR3 size: 13 residues. J was trimmed by 0 bases and V by 5 bases; bases with no gene match: 4. The germline V gene encodes CDR1 SQVTM and CDR2 ANQGSEA. Here the CDR3 reads CSVFWTGSYEQYF. The CDR3 coding sequence is TGCAGCGTTTTCTGGACAGGCTCCTACGAGCAGTACTTC.

This sequence joins TRBV19 and TRBJ2-3; 7 bases align to TRBD2. V gave up 7 bases and J gave up 4 bases; unmatched junction bases: 11. Germline loops: CDR1 LNHDA, CDR2 SQIVND (reference sequence). The CDR3 runs to 15 residues. The CDR3 DNA reads TGTGCCAGTAAGGATCGGGACTACCCCGCAGATACGCAGTATTTT. Amino acids: CASKDRDYPADTQYF. Filled out from reference TRBV19 and TRBJ2-3, the complete variable domain reads DGGITQSPKYLFRKEGQNVTLSCEQNLNHDAMYWYRQDPGQGLRLIYYSQIVNDFQKGDIAEGYSVSREKKESFPLTVTSAQKNPTAFYLCASKDRDYPADTQYFGPGTRLTVL.

This clone has only one observation. V and J are TRBV27 and TRBJ1-5; D unresolved. The germline V gene encodes CDR1 MNHEY and CDR2 SMNVEV (reference sequence). V lost 3 bases, J lost 4 bases, and 13 bases lay in between. CDR3 length: 15 residues. The CDR3 spells CASSLFYGTNQPQHF. CDR3 nucleotide sequence: TGTGCCAGCAGTTTGTTTTACGGAACAAATCAGCCCCAGCATTTT.

The rearrangement links TRBV6-1 to TRBJ2-7; 10 nucleotides agree with TRBD1. The CDR3 has 15 amino acids. V gave up 5 bases and J gave up 2 bases; unmatched junction bases: 6. Germline-derived CDR1 and CDR2 are MNHNS and SASEGT. The CDR3 loop reads CASSNRDRGPYEQYF. For the CDR3, the DNA is TGTGCCAGCAGTAACCGGGACAGGGGACCCTACGAGCAGTACTTC.

The rearrangement links TRBV13 to TRBJ2-7, with a tentative D call TRBD1 (5 bases). The ends were cut back, 0 bases at V and 0 bases at J, with 6 bases in the middle. This CDR3 has 14 amino acids. CDR1 and CDR2 (germline): PRHDT, FYEKMQ (reference sequence). The CDR3 DNA sequence: TGTGCCAGCAGCTTAGGCGACAGCTCCTACGAGCAGTACTTC. The encoded protein is CASSLGDSSYEQYF.

The chain uses TRBV27 and TRBJ1-2, with D uncertain. Trimming shortened V by 5 bases and J by 8 bases, and 12 bases separated the two germline ends. This CDR3 region has 12 residues. In germline, CDR1 is MNHEY, CDR2 SMNVEV (reference sequence). The chain's CDR3 is CASSRSPGGYTF. In DNA, the CDR3 is TGTGCCAGCAGTCGTTCCCCGGGAGGCTACACCTTC.

A few counts support this clone. The J gene is TRBJ2-7, the V gene TRBV28, with D hard to call. The CDR3 runs 13 residues. Germline V lookup: CDR1 MDHEN, CDR2 SYDVKM. The V gene lost 4 bases and the J gene lost 0 bases, with 7 bases spanning the gap. The CDR3, as DNA: TGTGCCAGCAGTTATCGGAGCTCCTACGAGCAGTACTTC. Amino acid sequence: CASSYRSSYEQYF.

The CDR3 loop reads CASSLRQGTYDEQYF. In DNA form, the CDR3 reads TGTGCCAGCAGCCTCCGACAGGGGACATATGACGAGCAGTACTTC. The gene calls are TRBV11-3 and TRBJ2-7; 8 bases agree with TRBD1. Germline V lookup: CDR1 SGHNT, CDR2 YENEEA. J lost 5 bases, V lost 5 bases, and 11 bases had no gene match. This CDR3 comprises 15 residues.

This sequence joins TRBV5-8 and TRBJ1-4; D is possibly TRBD1 (5 bases). V was shortened by 4 bases and J by 0 bases, with 13 bases between the two germline ends. Germline V gene sequence: CDR1 SGHTS, CDR2 YDEGEE. This CDR3 has 16 amino acids. CDR3 in amino acids: CASSRGRFATNEKLFF. The DNA of the CDR3 is TGTGCCAGCAGCAGGGGCAGGTTTGCAACTAATGAAAAACTGTTTTTT.

This clone has just one count. This rearrangement joins TRBV9 to TRBJ2-3; 14 bases are a match to TRBD2. CDR1 and CDR2 from the germline V gene are SGDLS and YYNGEE. V lost 4 bases and J lost 2; bases outside the gene matches: 9. The CDR3 runs to 18 residues. DNA for the CDR3: TGTGCCAGCAGCCCCCATGGGACTAGCGGGAGAGTCACAGATACGCAGTATTTT. Translating it yields CASSPHGTSGRVTDTQYF. Variable domain in full (rest from reference TRBV9 and TRBJ2-3): DSGVTQTPKHLITATGQRVTLRCSPRSGDLSVYWYQQSLDQGLQFLIQYYNGEERAKGNILERFSAQQFPDLHSELNLSSLELGDSALYFCASSPHGTSGRVTDTQYFGPGTRLTVL.

The V and J genes are TRBV28 and TRBJ2-1; 15 bases line up with TRBD2. With V trimmed by 4 bases and J by 6 bases, 10 bases remained unmatched. This CDR3 is 18 amino acids long. Germline CDR1 MDHEN, CDR2 SYDVKM. CDR3 in DNA: TGTGCCAGCAGTTCCCCACGGACTAGCGGGAGGGCCAGCAATGAGCAGTTCTTC. The encoded protein is CASSSPRTSGRASNEQFF.

This rearrangement joins TRBV6-5 to TRBJ2-1, with 8 bases identical to TRBD2. CDR1 is MNHEY and CDR2 is SVGAGI in the germline V gene. CDR3 length: 15 amino acids. The J segment lost 9 bases and the V segment lost 7 bases, leaving 14 bases of the junction unmatched. The CDR3 is CASTSPLAGTGEQFF. The CDR3, as DNA: TGTGCCAGCACCTCACCTCTAGCGGGTACTGGTGAGCAGTTCTTC.

This chain connects TRBV5-6 to TRBJ2-1; D gene ambiguous. The germline V and J ends were trimmed by 2 bases and 0 bases, with 3 bases remaining between them. CDR1 and CDR2 from the germline V gene are SGHDT and YYEEEE. The CDR3 is 13 amino acids. As DNA, the CDR3 is TGTGCCAGCAGCTTAAGCTCCTACAATGAGCAGTTCTTC. Its protein is CASSLSSYNEQFF.

V and J are TRBV7-9 and TRBJ2-3, with D possibly TRBD2 on 6 matching bases. In germline, CDR1 is SEHNR, CDR2 FQNEAQ (reference sequence). This CDR3 comprises 13 residues. V was trimmed by 11 bases and J by 2 bases, leaving 14 bases between them. The CDR3 protein is CAAGPINTDTQYF. The CDR3, as DNA: TGTGCCGCGGGGCCGATCAACACAGATACGCAGTATTTT.

The chain is built from TRBV10-1 and TRBJ2-5; D perhaps matches TRBD2 (5 bases). Germline loops: CDR1 WNHNN, CDR2 SYGVQD (reference sequence). Between the trimmed V and J ends, which lost 0 bases and 5 bases, there was a span of 13 bases. The CDR3 is 15 amino acids. This CDR3 is CASSESIGLMETQYF. The CDR3 DNA sequence: TGCGCCAGCAGTGAGTCAATTGGACTCATGGAGACCCAGTACTTC.

Worth noting for this clone: Within the sample, other DNA sequences also encode this same CDR3. This chain uses TRBV27 with TRBJ2-7; D unresolved. This CDR3 contains 13 residues. V was shortened by 3 bases and J by 1 base, with 7 bases between the two germline ends. The V gene's germline CDR1 is MNHEY and CDR2 SMNVEV (reference sequence). This CDR3 is CASSFSGSYEQYF. As DNA, the CDR3 is TGTGCCAGCAGTTTCAGTGGGTCCTACGAGCAGTACTTC.